The clone carrying this T cell receptor (beta chain) occurred a few times. This record comes from a study of blood T cell repertoires in COVID-19. Across the whole study: Samples representing acute and convalescent COVID-19 were sourced from the United States, Italy and Spain. The cDNA or gDNA used as material had been derived from T cells, B-cell-depleted T cells, or PBMCs.

V lost 0 bases, J lost 4 bases, and 11 bases stayed unmatched. The CDR3 is made up of 18 amino acids. Germline-derived CDR1 and CDR2 are MNHNS and SASEGT. As processed by the authors: Amplified reference gene primers provided the basis for estimating nucleated cell counts. Only in-frame clones appear in the TCRdb table, and some are missing; sequencing was by immunoSEQ multiplex PCR. V, J and clone size derive from that table, while D and trimming were established from the DNA sequence. The table lists 77,000 or so clones, less than 85% of them singletons, with just over 2.5% in the top ten. The chain employs TRBV6-1 and TRBJ1-3; 8 nucleotides line up with TRBD1. The receptor's source is a human donor with acute or convalescent COVID-19. The donor label of this sample is uncertain. The sequenced sample consisted of peripheral blood. The DNA of the CDR3 is TGTGCCAGCAGTGAAGCAAGGGCAGGGGGCCATGGAGGAAACACCATATATTTT. Amino acid sequence: CASSEARAGGHGGNTIYF.